Below are 11 T cell receptor beta chains sequenced from a single sample in a study of blood T cells in healthy people across ages. Next came a second PCR, run for about 7 to 12 cycles, which used a sample-barcoded 5' primer along with a J-beta primer mix. In TCRdb, the 5' RACE reads were re-called with MiXCR into one record per CDR3 protein. The sample carries about 1.1 million distinct CDR3 sequences, roughly two fifths recorded once. Sequencing used blood. Every receptor here comes from a man between 18 and 35 years old in good health.

V is TRBV20-1 and J is TRBJ2-1; TRBD2 matches 10 bases. This CDR3 has 14 amino acids. CDR1 is DFQATT, CDR2 SNEGSKA, per germline (reference sequence). The trim removed 7 bases at V and 4 bases at J, leaving 7 bases unmatched. This CDR3 reads CSVASGGEYNEQFF. The CDR3 DNA reads as TGCAGTGTTGCTAGCGGGGGAGAGTACAATGAGCAGTTCTTC.

The rearrangement uses TRBV28 and TRBJ1-1, with D uncertain. Germline CDR1 MDHEN, CDR2 SYDVKM. The CDR3 has 14 amino acids. V lost 3 bases and J lost 4, with 12 bases in between. The CDR3 sequence is CASSFRLTSTEAFF. As DNA, the CDR3 is TGTGCCAGCAGTTTTCGTCTTACGAGCACTGAAGCTTTCTTT.

The chain uses TRBV6-2 or TRBV6-3 and TRBJ2-7; TRBD1 or TRBD2 may be the D gene (5 bases each). V was pared by 5 bases and J by 3 bases, with 17 bases between. Germline V gene data show CDR1 as MNHEY and CDR2 as SVGEGT. The CDR3 is made up of 15 amino acids. The CDR3 reads CASSIRDGGVYEQYF. The DNA for the CDR3 is TGTGCCAGCAGTATAAGGGACGGAGGAGTCTACGAGCAGTACTTC.

Concerning this clonotype: Possible read error: a much larger clone is one base away. The rearrangement links TRBV20-1 to TRBJ1-4; maybe TRBD1 (6 bases). Trimming stripped 3 bases from V and 3 bases from J, with 11 bases between. CDR3 size: 14 residues. Germline loops: CDR1 DFQATT, CDR2 SNEGSKA (reference sequence). CDR3 sequence reads: CSASSGEANEKLFF. The CDR3 DNA sequence: TGCAGTGCTAGTTCAGGGGAAGCTAATGAAAAACTGTTTTTT.

The chain links TRBV24-1 to TRBJ2-1, with TRBD2 identical over 8 bases. This CDR3 region has 15 residues. From germline, CDR1 is KGHDR and CDR2 SFDVKD. Trimming took 2 bases from V and 3 from J; bases not matched to a gene: 2. The CDR3 region has the DNA TGTGCCACCAGTGATTGGCGGGGGGTCTACAATGAGCAGTTCTTC. As protein: CATSDWRGVYNEQFF.

This clonotype was seen a few times. The V and J genes are TRBV12-3 or TRBV12-4 and TRBJ2-5; TRBD1 or TRBD2 may be the D gene (5 bases each). V was cut by 5 bases and J by 11 bases, with 18 bases left in between. This CDR3 is 13 amino acids long. As DNA, the CDR3 is TGTGCCAGCAGTCAAAGCGAAGTGGGGGAGCAGTACTTC. Translation gives CASSQSEVGEQYF.

The CDR3 DNA reads TGCAGCGTTGCCCCACTGACTAGCGGGGGGCCGAGCTCCTACAATGAGCAGTACTTC. Amino acid sequence: CSVAPLTSGGPSSYNEQYF. The V call is TRBV29-1, the J call TRBJ2-7; 13 bases align to TRBD2. The trim removed 4 bases at V and 7 bases at J, leaving 22 bases unmatched. Germline-derived CDR1 and CDR2 are SQVTM and ANQGSEA. The CDR3 loop spans 19 amino acids.

About this clonotype itself: Mismatch with germline at one junction end may stem from a read error. The chain uses TRBV28 and TRBJ2-5, with D maybe TRBD2 (7 bases). CDR1 MDHEN and CDR2 SYDVKM come from the germline V gene. The CDR3 has 15 amino acids. The CDR3 here is CASSFAGGRDGTQYF. CDR3 DNA sequence: TGTGCCAGTAGTTTCGCCGGGGGGCGCGACGGGACCCAGTACTTC.

The CDR3 reads CASKPSGGDTQYF. The CDR3 coding sequence is TGTGCTAGTAAACCCTCTGGGGGAGATACGCAGTATTTT. The chain joins TRBV7-7 to TRBJ2-3; D possibly uses TRBD1 or TRBD2 (5 bases each). The CDR3 is made up of 13 amino acids. Germline-derived CDR1 and CDR2 are SSHAT and FNYEAQ (reference sequence).

The J gene is TRBJ1-4, the V gene TRBV10-3; no firm D call. Trimming stripped 4 bases from V and 3 bases from J, with 9 bases between. The CDR3 totals 14 residues. Germline lookup yields CDR1 ENHRY and CDR2 SYGVKD. CDR3 sequence reads: CAISGAMSNEKLFF. The CDR3 region has the DNA TGTGCCATCAGTGGAGCGATGTCTAATGAAAAACTGTTTTTT.

This clonotype was counted between two and nine times. This chain connects TRBV9 to TRBJ2-7; maybe TRBD2 (5 bases). The germline V gene encodes CDR1 SGDLS and CDR2 YYNGEE. This CDR3 spans 14 amino acids. Trimming left V 0 bases short and J 3 bases short, with 10 bases between. In nucleotides, the CDR3 is TGTGCCAGCAGCGTAGGAGGGATGGGCTACGAGCAGTACTTC. Its translation is CASSVGGMGYEQYF.